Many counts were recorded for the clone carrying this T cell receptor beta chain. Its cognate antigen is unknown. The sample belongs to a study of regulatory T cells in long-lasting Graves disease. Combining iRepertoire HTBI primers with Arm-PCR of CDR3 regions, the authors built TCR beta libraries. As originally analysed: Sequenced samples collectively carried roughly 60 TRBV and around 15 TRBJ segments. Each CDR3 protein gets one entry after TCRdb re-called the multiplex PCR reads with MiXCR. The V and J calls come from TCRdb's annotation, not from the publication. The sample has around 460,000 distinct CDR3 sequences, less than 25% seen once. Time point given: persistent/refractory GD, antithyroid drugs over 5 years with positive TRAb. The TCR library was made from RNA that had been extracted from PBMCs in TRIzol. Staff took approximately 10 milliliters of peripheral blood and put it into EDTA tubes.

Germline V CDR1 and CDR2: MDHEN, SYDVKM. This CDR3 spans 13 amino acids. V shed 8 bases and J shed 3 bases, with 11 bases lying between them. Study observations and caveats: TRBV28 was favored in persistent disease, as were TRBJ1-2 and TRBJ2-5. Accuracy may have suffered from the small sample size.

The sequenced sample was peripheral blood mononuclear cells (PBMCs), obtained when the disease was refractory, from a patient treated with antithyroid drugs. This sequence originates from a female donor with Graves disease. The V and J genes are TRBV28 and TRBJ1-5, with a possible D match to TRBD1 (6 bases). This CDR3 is CASRDTFNQPQHF. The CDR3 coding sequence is TGTGCCAGCCGGGACACCTTCAATCAGCCCCAGCATTTT.